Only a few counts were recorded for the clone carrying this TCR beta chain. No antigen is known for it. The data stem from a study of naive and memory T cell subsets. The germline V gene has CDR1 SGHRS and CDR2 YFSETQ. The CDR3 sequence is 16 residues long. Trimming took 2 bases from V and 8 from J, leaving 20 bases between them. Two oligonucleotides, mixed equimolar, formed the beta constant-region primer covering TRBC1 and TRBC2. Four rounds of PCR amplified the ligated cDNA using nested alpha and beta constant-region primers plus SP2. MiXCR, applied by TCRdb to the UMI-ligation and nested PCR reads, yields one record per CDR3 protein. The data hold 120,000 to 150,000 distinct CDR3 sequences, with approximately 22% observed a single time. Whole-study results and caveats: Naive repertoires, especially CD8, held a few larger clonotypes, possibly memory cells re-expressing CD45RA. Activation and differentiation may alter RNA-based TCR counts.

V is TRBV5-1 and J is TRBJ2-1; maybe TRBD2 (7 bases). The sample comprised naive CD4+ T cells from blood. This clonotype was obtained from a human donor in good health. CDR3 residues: CASSFDFGEGTHEQFF. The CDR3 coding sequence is TGCGCCAGCAGCTTCGATTTTGGGGAGGGGACACATGAGCAGTTCTTC.